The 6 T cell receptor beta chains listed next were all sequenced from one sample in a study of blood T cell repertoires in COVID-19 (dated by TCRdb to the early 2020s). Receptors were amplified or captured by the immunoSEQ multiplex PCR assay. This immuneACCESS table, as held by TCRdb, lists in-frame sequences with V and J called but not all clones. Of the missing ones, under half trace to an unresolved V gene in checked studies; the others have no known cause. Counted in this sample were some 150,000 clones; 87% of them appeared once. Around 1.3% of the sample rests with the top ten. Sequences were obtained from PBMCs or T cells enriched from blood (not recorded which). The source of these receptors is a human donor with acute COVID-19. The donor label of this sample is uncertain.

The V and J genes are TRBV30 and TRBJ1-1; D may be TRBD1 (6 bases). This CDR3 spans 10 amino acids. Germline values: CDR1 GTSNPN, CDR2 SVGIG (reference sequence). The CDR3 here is CALWTAEAFF. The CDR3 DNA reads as TGTGCTCTCTGGACAGCTGAAGCTTTCTTT.

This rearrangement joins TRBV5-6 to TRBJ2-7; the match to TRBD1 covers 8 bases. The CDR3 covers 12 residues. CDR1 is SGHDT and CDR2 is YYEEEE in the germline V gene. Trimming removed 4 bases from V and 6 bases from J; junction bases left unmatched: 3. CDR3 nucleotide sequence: TGTGCCAGCAGCCCCGGGACAGGCGAGCAGTACTTC. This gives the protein CASSPGTGEQYF.

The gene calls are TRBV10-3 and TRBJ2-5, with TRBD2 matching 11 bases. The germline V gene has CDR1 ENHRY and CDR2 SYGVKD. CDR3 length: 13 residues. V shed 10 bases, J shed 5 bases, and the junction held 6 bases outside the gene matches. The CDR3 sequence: CATLAGGRETQYF. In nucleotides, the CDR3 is TGTGCCACCCTAGCGGGGGGTCGGGAGACCCAGTACTTC.

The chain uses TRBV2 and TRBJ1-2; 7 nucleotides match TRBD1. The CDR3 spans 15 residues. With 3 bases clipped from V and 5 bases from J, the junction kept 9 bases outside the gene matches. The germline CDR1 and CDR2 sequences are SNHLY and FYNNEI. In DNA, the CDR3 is TGTGCCAGCAGTGACCCGGCAGGGGGTGGATATGGCTACACCTTC. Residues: CASSDPAGGGYGYTF.

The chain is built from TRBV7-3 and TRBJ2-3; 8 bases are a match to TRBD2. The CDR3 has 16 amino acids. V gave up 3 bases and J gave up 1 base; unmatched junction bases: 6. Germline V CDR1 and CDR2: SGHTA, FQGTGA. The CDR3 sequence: CASSFNRRGGTDTQYF. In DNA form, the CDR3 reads TGTGCCAGCAGCTTTAACCGGCGGGGGGGCACAGATACGCAGTATTTT.

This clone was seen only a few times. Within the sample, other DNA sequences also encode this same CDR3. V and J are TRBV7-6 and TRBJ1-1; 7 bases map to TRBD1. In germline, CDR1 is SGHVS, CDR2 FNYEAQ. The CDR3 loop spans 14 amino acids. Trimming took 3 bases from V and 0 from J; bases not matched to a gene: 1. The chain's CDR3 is CASSLTGLNTEAFF. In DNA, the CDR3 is TGTGCCAGCAGCTTGACAGGGTTGAACACTGAAGCTTTCTTT.